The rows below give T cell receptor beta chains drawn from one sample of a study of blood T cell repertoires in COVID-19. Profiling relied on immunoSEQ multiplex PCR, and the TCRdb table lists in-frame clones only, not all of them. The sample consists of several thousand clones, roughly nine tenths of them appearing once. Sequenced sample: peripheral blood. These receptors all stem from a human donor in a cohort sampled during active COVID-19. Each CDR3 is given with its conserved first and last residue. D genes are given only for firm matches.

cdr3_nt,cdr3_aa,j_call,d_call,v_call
TGTGCCAGCAGCTTAGAGCCAGGGACACCCCTCCACTTT,CASSLEPGTPLHF,TRBJ1-6,.,TRBV7-9
TGTGCCAGCAGCTTACTCGGGGGAGAGACCCAGTACTTC,CASSLLGGETQYF,TRBJ2-5,.,TRBV7-8
TGTGCCAGCAGCCAAGACAGACTTAGCAATCAGCCCCAGCATTTT,CASSQDRLSNQPQHF,TRBJ1-5,.,TRBV3-1/TRBV3-2
TGCGCCAGCAGCTCTTTACCAGGGGCCAAAAACATTCAGTACTTC,CASSSLPGAKNIQYF,TRBJ2-4,.,TRBV5-1
TGTGCCAGCAGCTCACGACATGGAGAGACCCAGTACTTC,CASSSRHGETQYF,TRBJ2-5,.,TRBV5-4
TGTGCCAGCAGCCAAGTCGGAAGACAAAATACGCAGTATTTT,CASSQVGRQNTQYF,TRBJ2-3,.,TRBV14
TGTGCCAGTAGTGTGTCGACAGGGGTTATATATGGCTACACCTTC,CASSVSTGVIYGYTF,TRBJ1-2,TRBD1,TRBV19
TGTGCCAGCAGCGGATCACAGGGGCTCTATGAAAAACTGTTTTTT,CASSGSQGLYEKLFF,TRBJ1-4,TRBD1,TRBV9
TGTGCCAGCAGTTACGGGGGACTAGTTTCTAATGAGCAGTTCTTC,CASSYGGLVSNEQFF,TRBJ2-1,TRBD2,TRBV6-6
TGTGCCAGCAGCTTAGACAACGCAGGGAATCAGCCCCAGCATTTT,CASSLDNAGNQPQHF,TRBJ1-5,.,TRBV7-9
TGCAGCGTTGGAGCGGAGCAGTTCTTC,CSVGAEQFF,TRBJ2-1,.,TRBV29-1
TGTGCCAGCGGGGACAGCTCCTCCTACGAGCAGTACTTC,CASGDSSSYEQYF,TRBJ2-7,TRBD1,TRBV9
TGTGCCAGCTCACCAGGCCGGGACACTGGGGCCAACGTCCTGACTTTC,CASSPGRDTGANVLTF,TRBJ2-6,.,TRBV18
TGCGCCAGCAGCTTTCCGGGACAGGCGAACACTGAAGCTTTCTTT,CASSFPGQANTEAFF,TRBJ1-1,TRBD1,TRBV5-1
TGCGCCAGCAGCTTGCTATTGGGGGGGAGTAATTCACCCCTCCACTTT,CASSLLLGGSNSPLHF,TRBJ1-6,.,TRBV5-1
TGTGCCAGCAGTGCCCGTCGGGACAGGGAATTT,CASSARRDREF,TRBJ2-3,TRBD1,TRBV2
TGTGCCAGCAGCTATGGGACTCGTGGAGGACCCCAGCATTTT,CASSYGTRGGPQHF,TRBJ1-5,.,TRBV6-5
TGTGCCAGCTCTCTCTCGACAGGGGGGATTACTGAAGCTTTCTTT,CASSLSTGGITEAFF,TRBJ1-1,TRBD1,TRBV18